What follows describes a single T cell receptor (beta chain). Its antigen is not identified. The data originate from a study of T cell responses to AZD1222 COVID-19 vaccine. Profiling relied on immunoSEQ multiplex PCR, and the TCRdb table lists in-frame clones only, not all of them. The sample yields about 130,000 clones, roughly 88% seen once. This CDR3 contains 15 residues. Trimming shortened V by 4 bases and J by 4 bases, and 15 bases separated the two germline ends. Germline V gene lookup returns CDR1 SGHRS and CDR2 YFSETQ. Study findings and constraints: Spike-specific TCR breadth and depth rose after two AZD1222 doses. Donors were chiefly white British, with a greater number of females, and clonal diversity was perhaps underestimated. At baseline, seropositivity was found in only a handful of AZD1222 recipients.

The chain uses TRBV5-1 and TRBJ1-5, with a possible D match to TRBD1 (5 bases). The TCR originated in an adult in good health. The input for sequencing was peripheral blood, taken on day 0 of MenACWY control vaccination. The CDR3 reads CASSVLSGPNQPQHF. CDR3 DNA sequence: TGCGCCAGCAGCGTCCTTTCAGGGCCAAATCAGCCCCAGCATTTT.